The text below deals with one T cell receptor (beta chain). Trimming left V 3 bases short and J 9 bases short, with 11 bases between. This CDR3 has 12 residues. The germline gives CDR1 KGHSH, CDR2 LQKENI. Followed longitudinally, the Seattle patients had been enrolled during active infection. Here immunoSEQ multiplex PCR was the method, and the copy in TCRdb shows in-frame clones only, minus some. This sample has 200,000 to 300,000 clones; roughly 81% occur once, and the top ten carry 7.5%. This specimen belongs to a study of blood T cell repertoires in COVID-19. On the study more broadly: Sources were T cells, B-cell-depleted T cells, or PBMCs; the material itself was cDNA or gDNA.

This clonotype was obtained from an elderly woman with COVID-19, enrolled during active disease. The genes are TRBV18 and TRBJ1-2; tentative D call: TRBD1 (5 bases). The specimen was peripheral blood. The CDR3 coding sequence is TGTGCCAGCTCACCGGACGGGACTAGCTACACCTTC. The encoded protein is CASSPDGTSYTF. Combining the CDR3 with reference TRBV18 and TRBJ1-2 gives the whole variable domain NAGVMQNPRHLVRRRGQEARLRCSPMKGHSHVYWYRQLPEEGLKFMVYLQKENIIDESGMPKERFSAEFPKEGPSILRIQQVVRGDSAAYFCASSPDGTSYTFGSGTRLTVV.